The 21 T cell receptor beta chains below all came from one sample that was sequenced in a study of STAT5B mutations in CD4+ large granular lymphocyte leukemia. Sequencing used immunoSEQ multiplex PCR; TCRdb keeps in-frame clones, though not all of them. The sample consists of tens of thousands of clones, roughly 70% of them appearing once. The sample comprised CD4+ T cells from blood buffy coats. The receptors shown here come from a human donor in good health.

This chain links TRBV6-1 with TRBJ1-5; possible D gene TRBD1, 6 bases. Trimming took 0 bases from V and 1 from J, leaving 13 bases between them. The CDR3 runs to 17 residues. Germline CDR1 and CDR2: MNHNS and SASEGT. The CDR3 DNA sequence: TGTGCCAGCAGTGAAGCGGTGGGACACTCGAGCAATCAGCCCCAGCATTTT. It is translated as CASSEAVGHSSNQPQHF.

This chain links TRBV18 with TRBJ2-5; D is perhaps TRBD2 (6 bases). The CDR3 contains 15 residues. Trimming shortened V by 2 bases and J by 4 bases, and 14 bases separated the two germline ends. The germline V gene encodes CDR1 KGHSH and CDR2 LQKENI. The CDR3 reads CASSPKLKEGETQYF. The CDR3 nucleotides read TGTGCCAGCTCACCAAAGTTGAAGGAGGGAGAGACCCAGTACTTC. Supplemented by reference TRBV18 and TRBJ2-5, the full variable domain reads NAGVMQNPRHLVRRRGQEARLRCSPMKGHSHVYWYRQLPEEGLKFMVYLQKENIIDESGMPKERFSAEFPKEGPSILRIQQVVRGDSAAYFCASSPKLKEGETQYFGPGTRLLVL.

V gene TRBV19 combines with J gene TRBJ1-3, with D perhaps matching TRBD1 (5 bases). Trimming removed 4 bases at V and 0 bases at J, with 13 bases between. The CDR3 contains 16 residues. CDR1 and CDR2 from the germline V gene are LNHDA and SQIVND (reference sequence). The CDR3 here is CASSTLTVSSGNTIYF. CDR3 in DNA: TGTGCCAGTAGTACCCTGACAGTAAGCTCTGGAAACACCATATATTTT.

The rearrangement links TRBV4-2 to TRBJ2-2, with 13 bases matching TRBD2. The CDR3 has 18 amino acids. Germline lookup yields CDR1 LGHNA and CDR2 YNFKEQ. V gave up 0 bases and J gave up 7 bases; unmatched junction bases: 8. CDR3 sequence: CASSQDFTSGGAGGELFF. The CDR3 DNA reads TGTGCCAGCAGCCAAGATTTCACTAGCGGGGGGGCCGGCGGGGAGCTGTTTTTT.

This clone came up once. This rearrangement joins TRBV9 to TRBJ1-2; weak D call: TRBD1 (6 bases). The ends were cut back, 3 bases at V and 0 bases at J, with 9 bases in the middle. The length of the CDR3 is 14 residues. The germline V gene has CDR1 SGDLS and CDR2 YYNGEE. The CDR3 nucleotides read TGTGCCAGCAGCGGGACAGAACCTAACTATGGCTACACCTTC. As protein: CASSGTEPNYGYTF.

The chain employs TRBV28 and TRBJ2-7; 9 bases map to TRBD1. The germline CDR1 and CDR2 sequences are MDHEN and SYDVKM. The CDR3 contains 16 residues. V gave up 2 bases and J gave up 0 bases; unmatched junction bases: 5. CDR3 DNA: TGTGCCAGCAGTTTAAGCGGACAGGGGTCCTCCTACGAGCAGTACTTC. It specifies CASSLSGQGSSYEQYF.

The chain employs TRBV19 and TRBJ1-1; perhaps TRBD1 as D (5 bases). Trimming shortened V by 10 bases and J by 5 bases, and 17 bases separated the two germline ends. CDR3 length: 13 residues. CDR1 LNHDA and CDR2 SQIVND come from the germline V gene (reference sequence). The CDR3 DNA is TGTGCCATTAAGAGGGAGGGACTGACTGAAGCTTTCTTT. Protein: CAIKREGLTEAFF.

V usage is TRBV7-3 and J usage is TRBJ1-1, with TRBD1 matching 10 bases. J lost 1 base, V lost 4 bases, and 9 bases had no gene match. Germline V gives CDR1 SGHTA, CDR2 FQGTGA. This CDR3 has 17 residues. As DNA, the CDR3 is TGTGCCAGCAGCTCGACAGGGGGCGGTTGGAGGAACACTGAAGCTTTCTTT. It is translated as CASSSTGGGWRNTEAFF. Supplemented by reference TRBV7-3 and TRBJ1-1, the full variable domain reads GAGVSQTPSNKVTEKGKYVELRCDPISGHTALYWYRQSLGQGPEFLIYFQGTGAADDSGLPNDRFFAVRPEGSVSTLKIQRTERGDSAVYLCASSSTGGGWRNTEAFFGQGTRLTVV.

The rearrangement uses TRBV2 and TRBJ2-2, with 9 positions matching TRBD1. The germline CDR1 and CDR2 sequences are SNHLY and FYNNEI. The CDR3 covers 15 residues. The trim removed 9 bases at V and 5 bases at J, leaving 10 bases unmatched. The CDR3 DNA sequence: TGTGCCAGTAAGGCCGGGACAGGGTGGACCGGGGAGCTGTTTTTT. Residues: CASKAGTGWTGELFF.

V gene TRBV6-5 combines with J gene TRBJ2-3; D not resolved. CDR1 and CDR2 (germline): MNHEY, SVGAGI. Deletions cut 9 bases from V and 7 bases from J, with 5 bases between. The CDR3 loop spans 9 amino acids. CDR3 nucleotide sequence: TGTGCCAGTTTCTATACGCAGTATTTT. Translating it yields CASFYTQYF.

This chain connects TRBV9 to TRBJ1-5; weak D call: TRBD1 (5 bases). The germline V gene has CDR1 SGDLS and CDR2 YYNGEE. The V and J ends lost 0 bases and 5 bases respectively, with 21 bases between them. The CDR3 has 18 amino acids. CDR3 in amino acids: CASSVAVQFRGSDQPQHF. The DNA for the CDR3 is TGTGCCAGCAGCGTAGCGGTACAATTTCGGGGCTCCGATCAGCCCCAGCATTTT.

This rearrangement joins TRBV6-9 to TRBJ1-4; D is perhaps TRBD1 (6 bases). The CDR3 loop spans 16 amino acids. Trimming left V 6 bases short and J 0 bases short, with 14 bases between. From germline, CDR1 is MNHGY and CDR2 SVAAGI. DNA of the CDR3: TGTGCCAGCAGCTTTTCTCGACAGGCAACTAATGAAAAACTGTTTTTT. Encoded protein: CASSFSRQATNEKLFF.

The chain joins TRBV28 to TRBJ1-2, with TRBD1 matching 8 bases. CDR1 and CDR2 from the germline V gene are MDHEN and SYDVKM. V trimming: 5 bases; J trimming: 2 bases; junction bases outside the gene matches: 13. This CDR3 contains 17 residues. The CDR3 coding sequence is TGTGCCAGCAGTCCCAATGGCCCCGGACAGGGAAACTATGGCTACACCTTC. It is translated as CASSPNGPGQGNYGYTF.

The chain uses TRBV28 and TRBJ2-2, with TRBD1 matching 9 bases. There are 15 residues in the CDR3. Germline-derived CDR1 and CDR2 are MDHEN and SYDVKM. The J segment lost 5 bases and the V segment lost 6 bases, leaving 7 bases of the junction unmatched. DNA of the CDR3: TGTGCCAGCAGGGAACAGGGGGCGGGAACCGGGGAGCTGTTTTTT. Its protein product is CASREQGAGTGELFF. Variable domain in full (rest from reference TRBV28 and TRBJ2-2): DVKVTQSSRYLVKRTGEKVFLECVQDMDHENMFWYRQDPGLGLRLIYFSYDVKMKEKGDIPEGYSVSREKKERFSLILESASTNQTSMYLCASREQGAGTGELFFGEGSRLTVL.

The V gene is TRBV6-1, the J gene TRBJ2-7, with D uncertain. V was cut by 11 bases and J by 3 bases, with 14 bases left in between. CDR3 length equals 12 residues. The germline V gene encodes CDR1 MNHNS and CDR2 SASEGT. This CDR3 reads CAAPSGGYEQYF. CDR3 in DNA: TGTGCCGCCCCGAGTGGCGGCTACGAGCAGTACTTC.

The chain links TRBV6-5 to TRBJ1-1, with D possibly matching TRBD1 (5 bases). Deletions cut 5 bases from V and 6 bases from J, with 19 bases between. The CDR3 spans 15 residues. CDR1 is MNHEY and CDR2 is SVGAGI in the germline V gene. The CDR3 region is CASSGGRGTRAEAFF. DNA of the CDR3: TGTGCCAGCAGTGGCGGCCGGGGGACGAGGGCTGAAGCTTTCTTT.

This clone was seen just once. This sequence joins TRBV19 and TRBJ2-7; TRBD1 agrees at 8 bases. In germline, CDR1 is LNHDA, CDR2 SQIVND (reference sequence). The junction had 7 bases not matched to a gene; V was cut back by 5 bases and J by 1 base. The CDR3 length is 15 residues. CDR3 protein: CASSLQGASSYEQYF. The CDR3 coding sequence is TGTGCCAGTAGTCTCCAGGGGGCCTCGTCCTACGAGCAGTACTTC.

The chain couples TRBV28 to TRBJ1-4, with 9 nucleotides matching TRBD1. CDR1 and CDR2 from the germline V gene are MDHEN and SYDVKM. The CDR3 contains 12 residues. Trimming took 8 bases from V and 8 from J; bases not matched to a gene: 3. The CDR3 loop reads CASEDRGEKLFF. In DNA form, the CDR3 reads TGTGCCAGCGAGGACAGGGGCGAAAAACTGTTTTTT.

The chain has TRBV7-8 and TRBJ1-1, with D perhaps matching TRBD1 (5 bases). CDR3 length equals 13 residues. V was clipped by 5 bases and J by 1 base, with 8 bases between them. The V gene's germline CDR1 is SGHVS and CDR2 FQNEAQ. This CDR3 reads CASSEGRNTEAFF. The CDR3 DNA is TGTGCCAGCAGCGAGGGGCGGAACACTGAAGCTTTCTTT. Filled out from reference TRBV7-8 and TRBJ1-1, the complete variable domain reads GAGVSQSPRYKVAKRGQDVALRCDPISGHVSLFWYQQALGQGPEFLTYFQNEAQLDKSGLPSDRFFAERPEGSVSTLKIQRTQQEDSAVYLCASSEGRNTEAFFGQGTRLTVV.

The chain recombines TRBV15 with TRBJ2-2; the D call may be TRBD1 or TRBD2 (5 bases each). Trimming took off 0 bases at V and 4 bases at J, with 15 bases between the two ends. The length of the CDR3 is 17 residues. Per germline, CDR1 LNHNV and CDR2 YYDKDF (reference sequence). The CDR3 DNA follows: TGTGCCACCAGCAGAGATCTTCCGGGGCGAGGCACCGGGGAGCTGTTTTTT. Its translation: CATSRDLPGRGTGELFF.

The gene calls are TRBV7-9 and TRBJ1-5, with a possible D match to TRBD1 (5 bases). The CDR3 runs 16 residues. V was cut by 1 base and J by 1 base, with 11 bases left in between. Germline CDR1 is SEHNR and CDR2 is FQNEAQ (reference sequence). CDR3 amino acids: CASSLGGIESNQPQHF. The CDR3 DNA follows: TGTGCCAGCAGCTTAGGGGGGATTGAGAGCAATCAGCCCCAGCATTTT.